The 12 T cell receptor beta chains below all came from one sample that was sequenced in a study of cytomegalovirus exposure and HLA in healthy donors. The PCR made use of 60 Vbeta and 13 Jbeta primers. Produced via immunoSEQ multiplex PCR; TCRdb's table is partial and in-frame only. The sample has roughly 110,000 clones, 65% to 90% seen once. Sequenced input: PBMCs. The receptor set was obtained from a man between 50 and 59 years old in good health and CMV-seronegative.

This clone was counted once. The chain couples TRBV13 to TRBJ2-7, with D possibly matching TRBD2 (8 bases). The germline V gene has CDR1 PRHDT and CDR2 FYEKMQ (reference sequence). V was clipped by 5 bases and J by 6 bases, with 14 bases between them. This CDR3 is 13 amino acids long. CDR3 protein: CASSPAGDSEQYF. The CDR3 DNA follows: TGTGCCAGCAGCCCAGCGGGGGACAGCGAGCAGTACTTC.

This sequence joins TRBV6-5 and TRBJ2-7; 7 nucleotides align to TRBD1. With V trimmed by 6 bases and J by 1 base, 6 bases remained unmatched. The CDR3 covers 14 residues. CDR1 MNHEY and CDR2 SVGAGI come from the germline V gene. The CDR3 DNA reads TGTGCCAGCAGACAGGGGACAACATCCTACGAGCAGTACGTC. Translation: CASRQGTTSYEQYV.

This sequence joins TRBV15 and TRBJ1-2, with D tentatively TRBD1 (5 bases). Germline loops: CDR1 LNHNV, CDR2 YYDKDF (reference sequence). The CDR3 runs 14 residues. V dropped 3 bases and J dropped 2 bases, with 10 bases sitting between them. The CDR3 DNA is TGTGCCACCAGCAGGGGGGGGGACAACTATGGCTACACCTTC. It is translated as CATSRGGDNYGYTF.

This chain joins TRBV10-3 and TRBJ2-7, with D perhaps TRBD2 (5 bases). The CDR3 totals 14 residues. Trimming pared 6 bases from V and 0 bases from J, leaving 12 bases between. Germline V lookup: CDR1 ENHRY, CDR2 SYGVKD. The CDR3 bases are TGTGCCATCAGCGAGGGCGGAAGCTCCTACGAGCAGTACTTC. Protein sequence: CAISEGGSSYEQYF.

The chain uses TRBV6-1 and TRBJ1-1, with a tentative D call TRBD1 (5 bases). V was cut by 9 bases and J by 5 bases, with 19 bases left in between. This CDR3 contains 14 residues. Germline V gives CDR1 MNHNS, CDR2 SASEGT. This CDR3 reads CASRGNPPETEAFF. The CDR3 DNA reads TGTGCCAGTAGGGGCAATCCCCCGGAGACTGAAGCTTTCTTT.

V and J are TRBV11-2 and TRBJ1-2, with 9 bases that match TRBD1. Germline CDR1 is SGHAT and CDR2 is FQNNGV. V was pared by 5 bases and J by 4 bases, with 5 bases of the junction left unmatched. This CDR3 is 14 amino acids long. CDR3 sequence reads: CASSVQGAGYGYTF. The CDR3 DNA sequence: TGTGCCAGCAGCGTACAGGGGGCGGGCTATGGCTACACCTTC.

The chain links TRBV6-5 to TRBJ2-5; 9 positions match TRBD1. The CDR3 has 16 residues. The germline CDR1 and CDR2 sequences are MNHEY and SVGAGI. The junction had 10 bases not matched to a gene; V was cut back by 4 bases and J by 4 bases. CDR3 sequence: CASSFGGQGGRETQYF. CDR3 coding DNA: TGTGCCAGCAGTTTTGGGGGACAGGGCGGGCGAGAGACCCAGTACTTC.

CDR3 region: CASSSIDRGLSGYTF. CDR3 nucleotides: TGTGCCAGCAGCTCAATCGACAGGGGGCTGAGTGGCTACACCTTC. The chain combines TRBV7-8 with TRBJ1-2, with 10 bases matching TRBD1. The CDR3 contains 15 residues. V was clipped by 4 bases and J by 7 bases; unmatched bases: 9. CDR1 and CDR2 from the germline V gene are SGHVS and FQNEAQ.

This chain links TRBV7-8 with TRBJ2-7; D is undetermined. V lost 2 bases to trimming and J lost 0 bases, with 8 bases between them. This CDR3 is 14 amino acids long. The germline gives CDR1 SGHVS, CDR2 FQNEAQ. The CDR3 DNA follows: TGTGCCAGCAGCTTAAGGCGGAGCTCCTACGAGCAGTACTTC. This encodes CASSLRRSSYEQYF.

This chain connects TRBV7-3 to TRBJ1-6; D ambiguous. The V end lost 3 bases, the J end lost 7 bases, and 7 bases lay between the germline ends. Germline-derived CDR1 and CDR2 are SGHTA and FQGTGA. The length of the CDR3 is 13 residues. CDR3 in amino acids: CASSFSLNSPLHF. The CDR3 coding sequence is TGTGCCAGCAGCTTTAGCCTGAATTCACCCCTCCACTTT.

The rearrangement uses TRBV7-9 and TRBJ1-1, with D perhaps matching TRBD1 (5 bases). From germline, CDR1 is SEHNR and CDR2 FQNEAQ (reference sequence). Trimming stripped 1 base from V and 2 bases from J, with 8 bases between. This CDR3 spans 14 amino acids. CDR3 amino acids: CASSLVTANTEAFF. Here the CDR3 DNA reads TGTGCCAGCAGCTTAGTGACAGCCAACACTGAAGCTTTCTTT.

This clone is a singleton in its sample. This chain joins TRBV7-6 and TRBJ2-7; the D gene is possibly TRBD2 (5 bases). The ends were cut back, 5 bases at V and 5 bases at J, with 19 bases in the middle. The CDR3 runs 15 residues. The V gene's germline CDR1 is SGHVS and CDR2 FNYEAQ. CDR3 DNA sequence: TGTGCCAGCAGCCCGAGCGCGGACGAGGGCAACGAGCAGTACTTC. It yields the protein CASSPSADEGNEQYF.